Below, one T cell receptor beta chain is given with its context. What it recognizes is unknown. TCRdb's copy holds only in-frame clones and misses some; the assay was immunoSEQ multiplex PCR. The sample contains approximately 530,000 clones, around 96% of which appear only once. This specimen belongs to a study of shared clonotypes between healthy human individuals. From CD4+ cells came CD45RA+ naive and CD45RA-negative memory subsets. Study-wide results and limits: Clonotypes which were not shared had lower generation probabilities than clonotypes that all four donors shared. Roughly 5% was the fraction of naive CD4 clonotypes found shared across a few donors.

Per germline, CDR1 MDHEN and CDR2 SYDVKM. This CDR3 comprises 14 residues. The chain employs TRBV28 and TRBJ1-5; D remains ambiguous. Sequenced material: naive CD4+ T cells sorted from blood. Subset here: CD45RA+ positively selected. The receptor was derived from a woman in her twenties or thirties in good health. CDR3 sequence: CATGETNSYQPQHF. CDR3 nucleotide sequence: TGTGCGACTGGGGAGACGAACTCTTATCAGCCCCAGCATTTT.